The 18 T cell receptor beta chains in this list originate from one sample, sequenced in a study of T cell responses to AZD1222 COVID-19 vaccine. The assay was immunoSEQ multiplex PCR, and TCRdb's table has in-frame clones only and misses some. The repertoire holds approximately 150,000 clones, with 90% to 95% as singletons. The sequences come from peripheral blood, collected on day 0 of AZD1222 vaccination. These receptors were taken from an adult in good health.

On this clone: The same CDR3 arises from other DNA sequences in this sample as well. The chain joins TRBV12-3 or TRBV12-4 to TRBJ1-2; 8 bases match TRBD1. The junction had 4 bases not matched to a gene; V was cut back by 6 bases and J by 4 bases. There are 13 residues in the CDR3. As DNA, the CDR3 is TGTGCCAGCAGCCCAGACAGGGGCTATGGCTACACCTTC. Encoded protein: CASSPDRGYGYTF.

This clone was seen just once. The chain employs TRBV10-3 and TRBJ1-3; 10 positions agree with TRBD1. The CDR3 contains 16 residues. V shed 6 bases, J shed 3 bases, and the junction held 8 bases outside the gene matches. Germline CDR1 ENHRY, CDR2 SYGVKD. The CDR3 region is CAISPRTGGLGNTIYF. DNA of the CDR3: TGTGCCATCAGCCCCCGGACAGGGGGGCTTGGAAACACCATATATTTT.

With respect to this clone: The CDR3 ends on some other residue instead of the conserved phenylalanine or tryptophan, so this is likely a read error. The DNA is left out, because the CDR3 cannot be placed on it with certainty; the CDR3 is given as TCRdb lists it. This chain uses TRBV19 with TRBJ1-6; the table's D call, TRBD1, has no DNA check behind it. From germline, CDR1 is LNHDA and CDR2 SQIVND (reference sequence). The CDR3 numbers 13 amino acids, ends counted. The CDR3 spells CASSSQPLRGMPL.

The chain uses TRBV5-1 and TRBJ2-3, with 7 bases identical to TRBD1. The CDR3 runs 14 residues. Germline V gives CDR1 SGHRS, CDR2 YFSETQ. The trim removed 2 bases at V and 6 bases at J, leaving 6 bases unmatched. The CDR3 is CASSFRQGTDTQYF. CDR3 coding DNA: TGCGCCAGCAGCTTTAGACAGGGTACGGATACGCAGTATTTT.

J is TRBJ1-1 and V is TRBV6-5; 10 bases align to TRBD1. Trimming at V came to 2 bases and at J to 5 bases, leaving 5 bases not matched to a gene. Germline loops: CDR1 MNHEY, CDR2 SVGAGI. CDR3 size: 15 residues. CDR3 sequence (DNA): TGTGCCAGCAGTTACCCTGGGACAGGGGTTACTGAAGCTTTCTTT. It specifies CASSYPGTGVTEAFF.

This chain connects TRBV5-1 to TRBJ1-1; TRBD1 matches at 8 bases. The CDR3 runs to 16 residues. Germline V lookup: CDR1 SGHRS, CDR2 YFSETQ. J gave up 4 bases and V 0 bases, and 8 bases lay outside the gene matches. CDR3 loop: CASSLAGQGGGTEAFF. CDR3 DNA: TGCGCCAGCAGCTTGGCAGGACAGGGAGGAGGCACTGAAGCTTTCTTT.

The chain is built from TRBV9 and TRBJ1-2; D remains unclear. The V gene's germline CDR1 is SGDLS and CDR2 YYNGEE. Trimming stripped 3 bases from V and 2 bases from J, with 11 bases between. This CDR3 has 14 residues. For the CDR3, the DNA is TGTGCCAGCAGCGCCACCGGGAGCAACTATGGCTACACCTTC. Translated: CASSATGSNYGYTF.

The chain couples TRBV3-1 (or the pseudogene TRBV3-2) to TRBJ2-1; D is undetermined. The V gene lost 1 base and the J gene lost 6 bases, with 7 bases spanning the gap. Germline V gene lookup returns CDR1 LGHDT and CDR2 YNNKEL (reference sequence). The CDR3 is 13 residues long. CDR3 bases: TGTGCCAGCAGCCAAGCACCAATCAATGAGCAGTTCTTC. It codes for CASSQAPINEQFF.

V and J are TRBV11-2 and TRBJ1-1; 7 nucleotides match TRBD1. Germline trimming cut 5 bases from V and 3 bases from J; bases unmatched to any gene: 3. The CDR3 is made up of 13 amino acids. CDR1 is SGHAT and CDR2 is FQNNGV in the germline V gene. CDR3 DNA: TGTGCCAGCAGCCCCGACAGGGACACTGAAGCTTTCTTT. As protein: CASSPDRDTEAFF.

This sequence joins TRBV6-5 and TRBJ1-1; TRBD1 is a possible D gene (5 bases). The CDR3 runs 12 residues. With 6 bases removed from V and 9 bases from J, the gap between germline ends came to 14 bases. Germline V gene lookup returns CDR1 MNHEY and CDR2 SVGAGI. The CDR3 DNA sequence: TGTGCCAGCAGGACAGACACCTTCAAAGCTTTCTTT. This translates into CASRTDTFKAFF.

V and J are TRBV7-9 and TRBJ1-2, with 7 bases identical to TRBD1. Germline-derived CDR1 and CDR2 are SEHNR and FQNEAQ (reference sequence). The CDR3 length is 15 residues. V lost 2 bases, J lost 6 bases, and 9 bases stayed unmatched. CDR3 nucleotide sequence: TGTGCCAGCAGCTTATTGAGCGGAGGGGGCAATGGCTACACCTTC. Translation gives CASSLLSGGGNGYTF.

This chain joins TRBV4-2 and TRBJ2-2; no definite D call. CDR3 size: 16 residues. Trimming took off 1 base at V and 1 base at J, with 10 bases between the two ends. Germline CDR1 reads LGHNA; CDR2 reads YNFKEQ. This chain's CDR3 is CASSQGSTRNTGELFF. In nucleotides, the CDR3 is TGTGCCAGCAGCCAAGGTTCTACCCGGAACACCGGGGAGCTGTTTTTT.

The table lists this clone with a count of one. The chain combines TRBV11-3 with TRBJ2-7, with TRBD2 matching 8 bases. The V gene's germline CDR1 is SGHNT and CDR2 YENEEA. V was pared by 5 bases and J by 6 bases, with 9 bases of the junction left unmatched. This CDR3 has 14 residues. CDR3: CASSLGLGDSEQYF. CDR3 sequence (DNA): TGTGCCAGCAGCCTGGGACTAGGGGATAGCGAGCAGTACTTC.

The count of this clone is one. This chain links TRBV5-1 with TRBJ1-1, with D perhaps matching TRBD1 (6 bases). The V gene's germline CDR1 is SGHRS and CDR2 YFSETQ. The CDR3 covers 15 residues. Trimming took 3 bases from V and 1 from J, leaving 13 bases between them. In nucleotides, the CDR3 is TGCGCCAGCAGCTCGATGGGGGGCTCGAACACTGAAGCTTTCTTT. Amino acids: CASSSMGGSNTEAFF.

This chain uses TRBV7-2 with TRBJ2-7; TRBD1 agrees at 8 bases. Unmatched junction bases numbered 4, after V lost 8 bases and J lost 1 base. This CDR3 contains 13 residues. Germline loops: CDR1 SGHTA, CDR2 FQGNSA. In nucleotides, the CDR3 is TGTGCCAGCTCGGGACAGGAGTCCTACGAGCAGTACTTC. Encoded protein: CASSGQESYEQYF.

The chain employs TRBV11-3 and TRBJ1-1, with 8 bases lining up with TRBD1. The CDR3 runs to 18 residues. Germline values: CDR1 SGHNT, CDR2 YENEEA. V dropped 2 bases and J dropped 3; count of bases not matched to a gene: 14. The CDR3 DNA follows: TGTGCCAGCAGCTTAATTTTTATGGGAGAGACAGGGGACACTGAAGCTTTCTTT. The encoded protein is CASSLIFMGETGDTEAFF.

J is TRBJ2-1 and V is TRBV9; TRBD1 is a possible D gene (6 bases). CDR1 and CDR2 (germline): SGDLS, YYNGEE. V lost 0 bases, J lost 7 bases, and 8 bases lay in between. This CDR3 contains 13 residues. The CDR3 protein is CASSVAGENEQFF. In nucleotides, the CDR3 is TGTGCCAGCAGCGTAGCAGGGGAAAATGAGCAGTTCTTC.

The chain links TRBV5-4 to TRBJ2-5; D could derive from TRBD1 or TRBD2 (6 bases each). V gave up 1 base and J gave up 0 bases, with 16 bases separating them. Per the germline V gene, CDR1 is SGHNT and CDR2 is YYREEE (reference sequence). This CDR3 region has 17 residues. The CDR3 DNA sequence: TGTGCCAGCAGCTTGAGGGGGGCCGGGCGGTACCAAGAGACCCAGTACTTC. Translating gives CASSLRGAGRYQETQYF.